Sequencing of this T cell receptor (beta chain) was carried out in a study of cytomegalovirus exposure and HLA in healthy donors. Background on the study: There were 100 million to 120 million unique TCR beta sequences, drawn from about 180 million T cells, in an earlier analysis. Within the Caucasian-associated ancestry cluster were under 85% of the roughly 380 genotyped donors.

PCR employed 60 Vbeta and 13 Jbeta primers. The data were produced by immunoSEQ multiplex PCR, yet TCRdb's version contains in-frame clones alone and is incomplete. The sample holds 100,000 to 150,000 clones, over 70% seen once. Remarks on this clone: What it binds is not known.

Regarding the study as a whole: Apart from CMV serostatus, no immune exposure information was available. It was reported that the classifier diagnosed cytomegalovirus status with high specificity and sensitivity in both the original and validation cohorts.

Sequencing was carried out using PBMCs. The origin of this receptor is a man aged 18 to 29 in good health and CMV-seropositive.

CDR3 loop: CASSKALEVRGLGGYTF. CDR3 nucleotide sequence: TGTGCCAGCAGCAAAGCGCTTGAAGTCAGGGGGCTAGGAGGCTACACCTTC. V is TRBV21-1 and J is TRBJ1-2; TRBD1 is the table's D call, not checked against the DNA. TRBV21-1 constitutes a pseudogene. The CDR3 runs to 17 residues.